This T cell receptor beta chain was sequenced in a study of blood T cell repertoires in COVID-19. For the study at large: PBMCs, B-cell-depleted T cells, or T cells provided the cDNA or gDNA that made up the material.

Per the original data handling: Reference gene primers were amplified, and this amplification served to estimate nucleated cell counts. The table came from immunoSEQ multiplex PCR; TCRdb's copy has only in-frame clones and leaves some out. V and J calls and clone size are given by that table; D and trimming were obtained from the DNA. Of roughly 160,000 clones listed, 82% were seen once; the top ten hold about 11%. Germline loops: CDR1 PRHDT, CDR2 FYEKMQ (reference sequence). Trimming shortened V by 1 base and J by 5 bases, and 8 bases separated the two germline ends. The CDR3 is made up of 14 amino acids.

Sequenced: PBMCs or T cells enriched from blood (not recorded which). The sequence came from a man aged 50-60 years who had recovered from COVID-19. The chain employs TRBV13 and TRBJ2-2; D is perhaps TRBD1 (5 bases). CDR3 protein: CASSLARETGELFF. The CDR3, as DNA: TGTGCCAGCAGCTTAGCCAGGGAAACCGGGGAGCTGTTTTTT. The variable domain in full, completed from reference TRBV13 and TRBJ2-2, reads AAGVIQSPRHLIKEKRETATLKCYPIPRHDTVYWYQQGPGQDPQFLISFYEKMQSDKGSIPDRFSAQQFSDYHSELNMSSLELGDSALYFCASSLARETGELFFGEGSRLTVL.